The T cell receptor (beta chain) described here comes from a study of T cell responses to AZD1222 COVID-19 vaccine. For the study at large: Second-dose groups at about 4 or about 12 weeks were pooled. General study findings and limits: Distributed over spike, vaccine-associated CD4 TCRs predominated at 160-218 and 743-854. Sampling captured repertoires only after the peak T cell response.

TCRdb keeps only in-frame clones here, not all; method: immunoSEQ multiplex PCR. The repertoire consists of some 140,000 clones, with 88% occurring once and the leading ten covering around 3%. Germline V lookup: CDR1 SGHTA, CDR2 FQGNSA. The CDR3 loop spans 15 amino acids. V lost 3 bases, J lost 7 bases, and 16 bases lay in between. For this clone: Antigen: not known.

The material sequenced was peripheral blood, taken on day 0 of AZD1222 vaccination. The clonotype comes from an adult in good health. The chain joins TRBV7-2 to TRBJ2-1; D tentatively reads TRBD1 or TRBD2 (5 bases each). CDR3 bases: TGTGCCAGCAGCTTGTCCCTTTCCGGGGCGAATGAGCAGTTCTTC. It encodes CASSLSLSGANEQFF.